A selection of T cell receptor beta chains follows, all from one sample in a study of naive and memory T cell subsets. TCRdb processed the UMI-ligation and nested PCR reads anew with MiXCR; each CDR3 protein has one entry. Of about 160,000 distinct CDR3 sequences listed, roughly 20% are singletons. Sequenced: naive CD4+ T cells from blood. The receptors here all came from a human donor in good health. The CDR3 runs from the conserved cysteine through the conserved F or W. The D gene is left open where the match is weak. Size is stated for part of the rows, as once, few or many counts, or as a class when the clone is expanded.

size: few
J: TRBJ2-1
V: TRBV7-3
D: -
DNA: TGTGCCAGCAGCTCTGGACCTCACGACGAGCAGTTCTTC
CDR3: CASSSGPHDEQFF

size: -
J: TRBJ1-1
V: TRBV20-1
D: TRBD1
DNA: TGCAGTGCTCCCGGGACAGTAGACACTGAAGCTTTCTTT
CDR3: CSAPGTVDTEAFF

size: many
J: TRBJ2-7
V: TRBV19
D: -
DNA: TGTGCCAGTAGTGACGCGAATTCCTACGAGCAGTACTTC
CDR3: CASSDANSYEQYF

size: -
J: TRBJ2-1
V: TRBV6-5
D: TRBD1
DNA: TGTGCCAGCAGTTATGACAGGGGAGTAAATGAGCAGTTCTTC
CDR3: CASSYDRGVNEQFF

size: few
J: TRBJ1-1
V: TRBV19
D: -
DNA: TGTGCCAGTAGTGAGACAGGTAGGACCACTGAAGCTTTCTTT
CDR3: CASSETGRTTEAFF

size: many
J: TRBJ2-1
V: TRBV7-2
D: -
DNA: TGTGCCAGCAGCTTAGGCCCCCCCTACAATGAGCAGTTCTTC
CDR3: CASSLGPPYNEQFF

size: -
J: TRBJ2-7
V: TRBV28
D: -
DNA: TGTGCCAGCAGTTTTGGACCTATCTCCTACGAGCAGTACTTC
CDR3: CASSFGPISYEQYF

size: few
J: TRBJ2-3
V: TRBV7-2
D: -
DNA: TGTGCCAGCAGCTCCATGAGGTTTGTCACAGATACGCAGTATTTT
CDR3: CASSSMRFVTDTQYF

size: -
J: TRBJ2-1
V: TRBV4-1
D: TRBD2
DNA: TGCGCCAGCAGCCAGCTCTGGACTAGCGGTCCAAACCATGAGCAGTTCTTC
CDR3: CASSQLWTSGPNHEQFF

size: -
J: TRBJ2-7
V: TRBV28
D: TRBD1
DNA: TGTGCCAGCAGTGACGGGACAGGGTCCTACGAGCAGTACTTC
CDR3: CASSDGTGSYEQYF

size: -
J: TRBJ2-3
V: TRBV5-1
D: TRBD1
DNA: TGCGCCAGCAGCAGCGGACAGGGAGAAGATACGCAGTATTTT
CDR3: CASSSGQGEDTQYF

size: once
J: TRBJ1-4
V: TRBV29-1
D: -
DNA: TGCAGCCCACCCCCCCCAACCTTTAATGAAAAACTGTTTTTT
CDR3: CSPPPPTFNEKLFF

size: -
J: TRBJ2-7
V: TRBV29-1
D: TRBD2
DNA: TGCAGCGTCCTCCCCGGGGGGAGGGGTCTCGAGCAGTACTTC
CDR3: CSVLPGGRGLEQYF

size: few
J: TRBJ1-5
V: TRBV15
D: -
DNA: TGTGCCACCAGCAGATTCCGGGGCTTAAATCAGCCCCAGCATTTT
CDR3: CATSRFRGLNQPQHF

size: -
J: TRBJ1-3
V: TRBV7-9
D: -
DNA: TGTGCCAGCAGCGACGCGCAGGTCTCTGGAAACACCATATATTTT
CDR3: CASSDAQVSGNTIYF

size: -
J: TRBJ2-5
V: TRBV29-1
D: TRBD2
DNA: TGCAGCGTTAGACTAGCGGGAGGAGAGACCCAGTACTTC
CDR3: CSVRLAGGETQYF

size: few
J: TRBJ1-4
V: TRBV6-1
D: TRBD1
DNA: TGTGCCAGCAGTGATGCGGACAGGGGGCGAGAAAAACTGTTTTTT
CDR3: CASSDADRGREKLFF

size: few
J: TRBJ2-1
V: TRBV9
D: -
DNA: TGTGCCAGCAGCGTAGATCACCGAAACAATGAGCAGTTCTTC
CDR3: CASSVDHRNNEQFF

size: few
J: TRBJ2-7
V: TRBV20-1
D: TRBD1
DNA: TGCAGTGCCCCGGGGCAGGGGGCTCGCTACGAGCAGTACTTC
CDR3: CSAPGQGARYEQYF

size: many
J: TRBJ1-1
V: TRBV6-5
D: -
DNA: TGTGCCAGCAGTCCGGGACCCTTGGTGGCTGAAGCTTTCTTT
CDR3: CASSPGPLVAEAFF

size: few
J: TRBJ2-5
V: TRBV6-5
D: -
DNA: TGTGCCAGCAGAAATCATGGGGCGGAGACCCAGTACTTC
CDR3: CASRNHGAETQYF

size: few
J: TRBJ2-5
V: TRBV20-1
D: -
DNA: TGCAGTGCCCCGTGGAGCGGGACAAAGACCCAGTACTTC
CDR3: CSAPWSGTKTQYF

size: -
J: TRBJ2-7
V: TRBV4-1
D: -
DNA: TGCGCCAGCAGCCAGGTCGGAACAGCAGCCTACGAGCAGTACTTC
CDR3: CASSQVGTAAYEQYF

size: few
J: TRBJ2-3
V: TRBV29-1
D: -
DNA: TGCAGCGTTCGGCTAGAGATCCATACGCAGTATTTT
CDR3: CSVRLEIHTQYF

size: many
J: TRBJ2-1
V: TRBV3-1
D: TRBD1
DNA: TGTGCCAGCAGCCAAGACCGACAGGGGTGGGGTGAGCAGTTCTTC
CDR3: CASSQDRQGWGEQFF

size: -
J: TRBJ2-1
V: TRBV2
D: TRBD2
DNA: TGTGCCAGCAGTGCCCGACTAGCCTCGAATGAGCAGTTCTTC
CDR3: CASSARLASNEQFF

size: -
J: TRBJ2-1
V: TRBV20-1
D: -
DNA: TGCAGTGCCCGAAGGTCGGAGTCCCTGAATGAGCAGTTCTTC
CDR3: CSARRSESLNEQFF

size: -
J: TRBJ1-2
V: TRBV10-1
D: -
DNA: TGCGCCAGCAGCGAGACGAGACACGCGGGAGGCTACACCTTC
CDR3: CASSETRHAGGYTF

size: -
J: TRBJ2-1
V: TRBV20-1
D: -
DNA: TGCAGTGCTAGAGAAGGTGGGAGTACCTACAATGAGCAGTTCTTC
CDR3: CSAREGGSTYNEQFF

size: -
J: TRBJ2-7
V: TRBV20-1
D: -
DNA: TGCAGTGCTAGTACCCAGAGGTGGACCTACGAGCAGTACTTC
CDR3: CSASTQRWTYEQYF

size: few
J: TRBJ1-5
V: TRBV20-1
D: -
DNA: TGCAGTGCTAGCGGAGGAACAGCAAAAAATCAGCCCCAGCATTTT
CDR3: CSASGGTAKNQPQHF

size: few
J: TRBJ2-3
V: TRBV27
D: TRBD1
DNA: TGTGCCAGCACCAGGACAGGGGAGGGACGAGATACGCAGTATTTT
CDR3: CASTRTGEGRDTQYF

size: many
J: TRBJ2-1
V: TRBV6-2/TRBV6-3
D: -
DNA: TGTGCCAGCAGTTACGGTTACAATGAGCAGTTCTTC
CDR3: CASSYGYNEQFF

size: few
J: TRBJ2-1
V: TRBV29-1
D: -
DNA: TGCAGCGTTGCGTCCGCGGGGTATAGAGGTGAGCAGTTCTTC
CDR3: CSVASAGYRGEQFF

size: many
J: TRBJ2-4
V: TRBV12-3/TRBV12-4
D: -
DNA: TGTGCCAGCAGTGCGACACAGGGGGGGAGCCAGTACTTC
CDR3: CASSATQGGSQYF

size: few
J: TRBJ1-2
V: TRBV7-9
D: -
DNA: TGTGCCAGCACCCGTACCCTGGGGGGCTCTGGCTACACCTTC
CDR3: CASTRTLGGSGYTF

size: many
J: TRBJ1-1
V: TRBV4-3
D: -
DNA: TGCGCCAGCAGCCAAGTGGCAGGTGGGAACACTGAAGCTTTCTTT
CDR3: CASSQVAGGNTEAFF

size: few
J: TRBJ1-1
V: TRBV28
D: TRBD1
DNA: TGTGCCAGCAACCAGCACAGGGGAAGAGGGGAAGCTTTCTTT
CDR3: CASNQHRGRGEAFF

size: -
J: TRBJ2-2
V: TRBV5-1
D: TRBD2
DNA: TGCGCCAGCAGCGAAGCGGGACTGGGGGCCGGGGAGCTGTTTTTT
CDR3: CASSEAGLGAGELFF

size: few
J: TRBJ1-2
V: TRBV29-1
D: -
DNA: TGCAGCGTTGGGACAGTCCCCTTCAACTATGGCTACACCTTC
CDR3: CSVGTVPFNYGYTF

size: many
J: TRBJ2-3
V: TRBV28
D: -
DNA: TGTGCCAGCAGTTTGGGACACACAGATACGCAGTATTTT
CDR3: CASSLGHTDTQYF

size: -
J: TRBJ1-2
V: TRBV3-1
D: -
DNA: TGTGCCAGCAGCCAATTGCGGAACTATGGCTACACCTTC
CDR3: CASSQLRNYGYTF

size: -
J: TRBJ2-3
V: TRBV20-1
D: TRBD2
DNA: TGCAGTAAAGGACTAGCGGGAATTTCTGGGACAGATACGCAGTATTTT
CDR3: CSKGLAGISGTDTQYF

size: few
J: TRBJ2-7
V: TRBV6-5
D: TRBD1
DNA: TGTGCCAGCAGCGGACAGGGGGCCCAACAGCAGTACTTC
CDR3: CASSGQGAQQQYF

size: -
J: TRBJ1-2
V: TRBV2
D: -
DNA: TGTGCCAGCAGTGGAACAGGGTCCTATGGCTACACCTTC
CDR3: CASSGTGSYGYTF

size: -
J: TRBJ2-7
V: TRBV4-3
D: TRBD1
DNA: TGCGCCAGCAGCCTCCGGATAGGGGGCGGTTACGAGCAGTACTTC
CDR3: CASSLRIGGGYEQYF

size: -
J: TRBJ2-1
V: TRBV14
D: TRBD2
DNA: TGTGCCAGCAGCCCGGTATCTAGCGGACTCTACAATGAGCAGTTCTTC
CDR3: CASSPVSSGLYNEQFF

size: -
J: TRBJ1-1
V: TRBV20-1
D: -
DNA: TGCAGTGCTCCGGGTCCCCTGGGCACTGAAGCTTTCTTT
CDR3: CSAPGPLGTEAFF

size: many
J: TRBJ2-3
V: TRBV20-1
D: -
DNA: TGCAGTCCGGTCCCAATCGCGCAGTATTTT
CDR3: CSPVPIAQYF

size: few
J: TRBJ2-3
V: TRBV20-1
D: -
DNA: TGCAGTGCCCTGGACCGTTACACAGATACGCAGTATTTT
CDR3: CSALDRYTDTQYF

size: -
J: TRBJ2-1
V: TRBV6-5
D: -
DNA: TGTGCCAGCGGATTCAAATACAGAAGTGAGCAGTTCTTC
CDR3: CASGFKYRSEQFF

size: -
J: TRBJ2-7
V: TRBV6-2/TRBV6-3
D: TRBD2
DNA: TGTGCCAGCAAAACTAGCGGGAGGGCGAGAGGAGAGCAGTACTTC
CDR3: CASKTSGRARGEQYF

size: few
J: TRBJ2-4
V: TRBV6-6
D: TRBD2
DNA: TGTGCCAGCCTTGGGCTAGCGGGATCCGTAGCCAAAAACATTCAGTACTTC
CDR3: CASLGLAGSVAKNIQYF

size: many
J: TRBJ2-5
V: TRBV4-2
D: TRBD2
DNA: TGTGCCAGCAGCCAAGTTAGGGCGGGAGGTGATGAGACCCAGTACTTC
CDR3: CASSQVRAGGDETQYF

size: -
J: TRBJ2-7
V: TRBV20-1
D: TRBD2
DNA: TGCAGTGCTAGAGGTACCCGAAGACTAGCGGGAGCTTTCGAGCAGTACTTC
CDR3: CSARGTRRLAGAFEQYF